What follows are 15 T cell receptor beta chains derived from one specimen sequenced in a study of T cells in Graves' hyperthyroidism and ophthalmopathy (dated by TCRdb to the late 2010s). The protocol used for the library was multiplex PCR. TCRdb records Illumina HiSeq 2000 as the sequencer. Amplification of TCR beta CDR3 regions was carried out from RNA transcripts. For the first round of RT-PCR on the TCR CDR3, the HTBI primer set was used together with the Qiagen OneStep RT-PCR kit. TCRdb itself trimmed the public reads at Q25 with fastp, ran MiXCR and retained productive beta chains. When rows share a CDR3 protein, they turn into one entry using the most common DNA and genes. Here the sample has almost 350,000 distinct CDR3 sequences; 15% to 20% occur a single time. The top ten hold roughly 15% of the sample. The sample taken for sequencing was blood. All receptors derive from a woman aged 40 to 49 with Graves' ophthalmopathy.

This clonotype has a count of ten or more. The gene calls are TRBV6-5 and TRBJ2-7, with D perhaps assigned TRBD1 or TRBD2 (5 bases each). V was trimmed by 0 bases and J by 6 bases, leaving 9 bases between them. There are 13 residues in the CDR3. CDR1 and CDR2 (germline): MNHEY, SVGAGI. The CDR3 loop reads CASSYSNGGEQYF. Written as DNA, the CDR3 is TGTGCCAGCAGTTACTCTAATGGGGGCGAGCAGTACTTC.

This clonotype was seen at least ten times. The chain joins TRBV10-3 to TRBJ2-7; TRBD2 agrees at 9 bases. J gave up 6 bases and V 1 base, and 4 bases lay outside the gene matches. CDR1 and CDR2 (germline): ENHRY, SYGVKD. The CDR3 consists of 14 residues. CDR3 sequence: CAISEYSGSVEQYF. The CDR3 DNA reads TGTGCCATCAGTGAGTATAGCGGGAGCGTCGAGCAGTACTTC.

This clonotype appeared many times. This sequence joins TRBV20-1 and TRBJ1-2, with 8 positions matching TRBD1. Losses at the gene ends were 5 bases for V and 8 bases for J; bases not matched to a gene: 13. CDR1 is DFQATT and CDR2 is SNEGSKA in the germline V gene (reference sequence). This CDR3 comprises 14 residues. In nucleotides, the CDR3 is TGCAGTGCTCCGTACCACGACAGGGGTGTGGGCTACACCTTC. This codes for CSAPYHDRGVGYTF.

With respect to this clonotype: This may be a read error, as it is one base from a much larger clone. The genes are TRBV30 and TRBJ2-7; 9 bases are shared with TRBD1. Losses at the gene ends were 0 bases for V and 5 bases for J; bases not matched to a gene: 5. The CDR3 sequence is 14 residues long. Germline CDR1 GTSNPN, CDR2 SVGIG (reference sequence). As DNA, the CDR3 is TGTGCCTGGAGTGTGGGACAGGGTGAGGACGAGCAGTACTTC. Residues: CAWSVGQGEDEQYF.

This clonotype was observed many times. This chain links TRBV4-2 with TRBJ1-2, with a tentative D call TRBD1 (5 bases). CDR3 size: 15 residues. V was trimmed by 0 bases and J by 8 bases, leaving 16 bases between them. The germline V gene has CDR1 LGHNA and CDR2 YNFKEQ. The CDR3 nucleotides are TGTGCCAGCAGCCAAGATCCTGACAGCCGAACGGGCTACACCTTC. It translates to CASSQDPDSRTGYTF.

This clonotype was detected once. The chain is built from TRBV12-5 and TRBJ2-5, with 9 bases lining up with TRBD1. This CDR3 has 15 amino acids. The V gene's germline CDR1 is LGHNT and CDR2 FRNRAP. Trimming cost V 7 bases and J 3 bases; bases outside gene matches: 9. Here the CDR3 DNA reads TGTGCTAGTGTCCCGGGACAGGGATGGGAAGAGACCCAGTACTTC. Translating gives CASVPGQGWEETQYF.

This clonotype was observed many times. This rearrangement joins TRBV7-2 to TRBJ2-5, with 9 bases fitting TRBD2. Germline V gene lookup returns CDR1 SGHTA and CDR2 FQGNSA. The CDR3 totals 15 residues. V gave up 3 bases and J gave up 3 bases; unmatched junction bases: 5. DNA of the CDR3: TGTGCCAGCAGCTTTTTAGCGGGAGTGGAAGAGACCCAGTACTTC. Amino acid sequence: CASSFLAGVEETQYF.

This clonotype was found many times. CDR3 residues: CAWQNTGELFF. The DNA of the CDR3 is TGTGCCTGGCAAAACACCGGGGAGCTGTTTTTT. The V call is TRBV30, the J call TRBJ2-2; no reliable D call. CDR3 size: 11 residues. The V and J ends lost 5 bases and 2 bases respectively, with 3 bases between them. Germline V gives CDR1 GTSNPN, CDR2 SVGIG (reference sequence).

In this sample, this clonotype turned up many times. This chain uses TRBV6-2 or TRBV6-3 with TRBJ2-7; 13 nucleotides match TRBD2. The CDR3 consists of 17 residues. With V trimmed by 6 bases and J by 3 bases, 11 bases remained unmatched. Germline CDR1 and CDR2: MNHEY and SVGEGT. The CDR3 DNA is TGTGCCAGCAGGGGCGCTGGGGGACTAGCGGGACACTACGAGCAGTACTTC. Translation gives CASRGAGGLAGHYEQYF.

This clonotype was recorded at least ten times. The chain carries TRBV30 and TRBJ2-2; D possibly corresponds to TRBD1 (6 bases). CDR1 is GTSNPN, CDR2 SVGIG, per germline (reference sequence). The CDR3 is made up of 14 amino acids. V was cut by 5 bases and J by 1 base, with 11 bases left in between. The CDR3 sequence: CAWRTGLNTGELFF. The CDR3 DNA is TGTGCCTGGCGAACAGGGTTGAACACCGGGGAGCTGTTTTTT.

This clonotype came up many times. The chain carries TRBV30 and TRBJ2-2, with D tentatively TRBD2 (7 bases). Trimming left V 0 bases short and J 7 bases short, with 18 bases between. CDR1 GTSNPN and CDR2 SVGIG come from the germline V gene (reference sequence). The CDR3 has 16 residues. The CDR3 sequence: CAWSVNLAGAGGELFF. CDR3 coding DNA: TGTGCCTGGAGTGTAAATTTGGCGGGGGCGGGCGGGGAGCTGTTTTTT.

The chain uses TRBV12-3 or TRBV12-4 and TRBJ1-3, with D perhaps TRBD1 (5 bases). V lost 5 bases to trimming and J lost 4 bases, with 9 bases between them. CDR3 length: 13 residues. The CDR3 DNA reads TGTGCCAGCAGTAGGGGTTCGGGAAACACCATATATTTT. This gives the protein CASSRGSGNTIYF.

This clonotype was counted at least ten times. This chain connects TRBV11-2 to TRBJ2-7; D is ambiguous. The V end was cut by 0 bases, the J end by 2 bases, with 11 bases between. The CDR3 totals 15 residues. Per germline, CDR1 SGHAT and CDR2 FQNNGV. CDR3 in amino acids: CASSLDGRTTYEQYF. The CDR3 DNA is TGTGCCAGCAGCTTAGATGGACGGACGACCTACGAGCAGTACTTC.

This clonotype was detected ten times or more. The chain carries TRBV15 and TRBJ2-2; D gene ambiguous. The CDR3 consists of 14 residues. Between the trimmed V and J ends, which lost 6 bases and 0 bases, there was a span of 8 bases. The germline gives CDR1 LNHNV, CDR2 YYDKDF (reference sequence). The CDR3 region is CATSVKPNTGELFF. CDR3 nucleotide sequence: TGTGCCACCAGTGTCAAACCGAACACCGGGGAGCTGTTTTTT.

This clonotype was seen repeatedly, ten times or more. J is TRBJ2-3 and V is TRBV6-2 or TRBV6-3; D is possibly TRBD1 (6 bases). The V end was cut by 4 bases, the J end by 3 bases, with 20 bases between. Germline CDR1 MNHEY, CDR2 SVGEGT. This CDR3 is built from 17 residues. The CDR3 nucleotides are TGTGCCAGCAGTTGGGATTCCACAGGCCAGGGGACAGATACGCAGTATTTT. Translating it yields CASSWDSTGQGTDTQYF.